Listed here are 10 T cell receptor beta chains from one sample, sequenced in a study of regulatory T cells in long-lasting Graves disease (dated by TCRdb to about 2021). Per the publication, the time point label means: persistent/refractory GD, antithyroid drugs over 5 years with positive TRAb. For both TCR sequencing and RNA sequencing, RNA was extracted from PBMCs using TRIzol. To prepare the library, multiplex PCR was applied. The data were produced on an Illumina HiSeq 4000. CDR3 regions were amplified by Arm-PCR with iRepertoire HTBI primers to construct TCR beta libraries. TCRdb reran the public reads through fastp at Q25 and MiXCR, keeping productive beta chains. Here each entry gathers all rows of one CDR3 protein and keeps the most common genes and DNA. In this sample the table shows 500,000 to 700,000 distinct CDR3 sequences, about 32% of which occur a single time. The ten top clones hold about two fifths of the sample.

The sequences come from peripheral blood mononuclear cells (PBMCs), collected when the disease was refractory, from a patient treated with antithyroid drugs. The receptors come from a female donor with Graves disease.

The chain recombines TRBV11-2 with TRBJ2-7; 12 bases are shared with TRBD2. The V gene's germline CDR1 is SGHAT and CDR2 FQNNGV. The ends lost 2 bases at V and 3 bases at J; junction bases unmatched: 2. The CDR3 totals 15 residues. The CDR3 DNA reads TGTGCCAGCAGCTTACCTAGCGGGAGGGTCTACGAGCAGTACTTC. Amino acids: CASSLPSGRVYEQYF.

A few counts support this clonotype. This chain joins TRBV5-1 and TRBJ2-7; D unclear. The CDR3 length is 14 residues. Germline CDR1 and CDR2: SGHRS and YFSETQ. The V end lost 0 bases, the J end lost 2 bases, and 9 bases lay between the germline ends. The CDR3 loop is CASSLVFGPYEQYF. The CDR3 nucleotides read TGCGCCAGCAGCTTGGTTTTCGGTCCCTACGAGCAGTACTTC.

The chain joins TRBV18 to TRBJ1-3; D gene unclear. This CDR3 is built from 15 residues. V gave up 6 bases and J gave up 2 bases, with 14 bases separating them. Germline V gives CDR1 KGHSH, CDR2 LQKENI. As DNA, the CDR3 is TGTGCCAGCTCCCCCGGCAGCTCAACTGGAAACACCATATATTTT. This encodes CASSPGSSTGNTIYF.

At least ten counts were recorded for this clonotype. The chain couples TRBV6-1 to TRBJ1-1, with D uncertain. Germline values: CDR1 MNHNS, CDR2 SASEGT. CDR3 size: 10 residues. Deletions cut 8 bases from V and 8 bases from J, with 9 bases between. The CDR3, as DNA: TGTGCCAGCGCGAGGGTGGAAGCTTTCTTT. Protein sequence: CASARVEAFF.

The chain uses TRBV6-1 and TRBJ1-1; possibly TRBD1 for D (6 bases). Germline V gene lookup returns CDR1 MNHNS and CDR2 SASEGT. CDR3 size: 15 residues. V was pared by 4 bases and J by 5 bases, with 17 bases between. The CDR3, as DNA: TGTGCCAGCAGTGCCCATACAGGGCAGGGGACTGAAGCTTTCTTT. Translated: CASSAHTGQGTEAFF.

The V and J genes are TRBV11-2 and TRBJ1-6; unclear D gene. Looked up from germline, CDR1 is SGHAT and CDR2 is FQNNGV. The CDR3 contains 13 residues. V was shortened by 0 bases and J by 10 bases, with 7 bases between the two germline ends. The CDR3 sequence: CASSLETQSPLHF. The CDR3 nucleotides read TGTGCCAGCAGCTTAGAGACACAGTCACCCCTCCACTTT.

The sample holds many counts of this clonotype. The chain is built from TRBV27 and TRBJ1-1; no definite D call. The V end lost 5 bases, the J end lost 3 bases, and 13 bases lay between the germline ends. The CDR3 contains 14 residues. Germline CDR1 MNHEY, CDR2 SMNVEV (reference sequence). CDR3: CASSHRSPDTEAFF. CDR3 bases: TGTGCCAGCAGTCATCGAAGCCCTGACACTGAAGCTTTCTTT.

The gene calls are TRBV19 and TRBJ1-5; D is undetermined. The CDR3 is 15 residues long. CDR1 and CDR2 (germline): LNHDA, SQIVND (reference sequence). V dropped 3 bases and J dropped 7 bases, with 16 bases sitting between them. The CDR3 DNA reads as TGTGCCAGTAGTATCTATTGGGGTGGCGGGCAGCCCCAGCATTTT. Its translation is CASSIYWGGGQPQHF.

This clonotype was picked up many times. V usage is TRBV16 and J usage is TRBJ2-7, with 8 bases matching TRBD1. With 3 bases clipped from V and 5 bases from J, the junction kept 12 bases outside the gene matches. Germline assignment: CDR1 KGHSY and CDR2 FQNENV. The CDR3 runs 16 residues. CDR3 sequence: CASSHPSRDRSHEQYF. The CDR3 coding sequence is TGTGCCAGCAGCCACCCGAGCCGGGACAGGTCTCACGAGCAGTACTTC.

V and J are TRBV15 and TRBJ2-7; D ambiguous. The CDR3 covers 14 residues. Per germline, CDR1 LNHNV and CDR2 YYDKDF (reference sequence). Trimming left V 3 bases short and J 1 base short, with 10 bases between. CDR3 amino acids: CATSSDLVSYEQYF. The CDR3 DNA reads TGTGCCACCAGCAGCGACTTGGTATCCTACGAGCAGTACTTC. Full variable domain (rest looked up from reference TRBV15 and TRBJ2-7): DAMVIQNPRYQVTQFGKPVTLSCSQTLNHNVMYWYQQKSSQAPKLLFHYYDKDFNNEADTPDNFQSRRPNTSFCFLDIRSPGLGDTAMYLCATSSDLVSYEQYFGPGTRLTVT.